One and the same sample provided the 20 T cell receptor beta chains below, sequenced in a study of CD8+CD57+ T cells in acquired aplastic anemia. Using genomic DNA as the template, TCR beta VDJ and CDR3 profiling was carried out. TCRdb independently ran MiXCR on the reads; one entry per CDR3 protein. There are about 200,000 distinct CDR3 sequences in the sample; less than 60% occur only once, and around 20% lies in the top ten. The authors sequenced patients whose flow cytometry had shown CD8+CD57+ cell expansion. The sample consisted of sorted CD4+, CD8+, or CD8+CD57+ T cells (not recorded which) from PBMCs. The receptors were sampled from a human donor with aplastic anemia.

The CDR3 protein is CASSSTGGNQETQYF. The CDR3 nucleotides are TGCGCCAGCAGCTCCACAGGGGGCAACCAAGAGACCCAGTACTTC. The chain combines TRBV5-1 with TRBJ2-5, with 9 bases lining up with TRBD1. There are 15 residues in the CDR3. In germline, CDR1 is SGHRS, CDR2 YFSETQ. J was trimmed by 0 bases and V by 3 bases; bases with no gene match: 3. Together with reference TRBV5-1 and TRBJ2-5, the CDR3 gives the full variable domain: KAGVTQTPRYLIKTRGQQVTLSCSPISGHRSVSWYQQTPGQGLQFLFEYFSETQRNKGNFPGRFSGRQFSNSRSEMNVSTLELGDSALYLCASSSTGGNQETQYFGPGTRLLVL.

The chain uses TRBV15 and TRBJ1-3; D unresolved. Germline-derived CDR1 and CDR2 are LNHNV and YYDKDF (reference sequence). The CDR3 is 15 residues long. Trimming took 1 base from V and 0 from J, leaving 7 bases between them. The CDR3: CATSRGRSSGNTIYF. CDR3 in DNA: TGTGCCACCAGCAGAGGACGGAGCTCTGGAAACACCATATATTTT.

This chain uses TRBV6-1 with TRBJ1-5; 10 bases line up with TRBD1. The germline gives CDR1 MNHNS, CDR2 SASEGT. This CDR3 contains 17 residues. Trimming cost V 4 bases and J 4 bases; bases outside gene matches: 10. CDR3 DNA: TGTGCCAGCAGTGCCCGGACAGGGGGGATTTCAAATCAGCCCCAGCATTTT. Its protein product is CASSARTGGISNQPQHF.

This rearrangement joins TRBV19 to TRBJ1-3; possible D gene TRBD1, 6 bases. The ends were cut back, 10 bases at V and 7 bases at J, with 20 bases in the middle. Germline CDR1 and CDR2: LNHDA and SQIVND (reference sequence). CDR3 size: 14 residues. The CDR3 coding sequence is TGTGCCACCAAATTGCTCGGGGGCGAGAACACCATATATTTT. It codes for CATKLLGGENTIYF.

This clonotype has a handful of counts. This chain connects TRBV2 to TRBJ2-7; TRBD1 matches 9 bases. Germline assignment: CDR1 SNHLY and CDR2 FYNNEI. The CDR3 totals 13 residues. V shed 7 bases, J shed 4 bases, and the junction held 5 bases outside the gene matches. The CDR3: CASKVGQGYEQYF. The DNA of the CDR3 is TGTGCCAGCAAAGTTGGACAGGGGTACGAGCAGTACTTC.

This chain connects TRBV18 to TRBJ1-5; D may be TRBD1 (6 bases). Trimming took off 4 bases at V and 6 bases at J, with 13 bases between the two ends. The CDR3 covers 14 residues. Germline V gene data show CDR1 as KGHSH and CDR2 as LQKENI. The CDR3 protein is CASSRAGDSQPQHF. The CDR3 nucleotides read TGTGCCAGCTCACGGGCAGGGGATAGTCAGCCCCAGCATTTT.

The chain joins TRBV29-1 to TRBJ2-2; D call uncertain. There are 14 residues in the CDR3. V shed 4 bases and J shed 0 bases, with 9 bases lying between them. Germline V gene lookup returns CDR1 SQVTM and CDR2 ANQGSEA. The CDR3 spells CSVARTSNTGELFF. The CDR3 DNA reads TGCAGCGTTGCACGCACCTCGAACACCGGGGAGCTGTTTTTT.

J is TRBJ1-3 and V is TRBV20-1, with TRBD1 as a possible D gene (5 bases). Per the germline V gene, CDR1 is DFQATT and CDR2 is SNEGSKA (reference sequence). Trimming cost V 4 bases and J 7 bases, with 14 bases left between them. The CDR3 spans 13 residues. The CDR3 region is CSAKRRGPNTIYF. The CDR3 bases are TGCAGTGCTAAGAGGAGGGGTCCGAACACCATATATTTT.

This clonotype was observed at least ten times. V is TRBV20-1 and J is TRBJ1-5, with D possibly matching TRBD1 (5 bases). Trimming left V 1 base short and J 6 bases short, with 19 bases between. CDR1 is DFQATT and CDR2 is SNEGSKA in the germline V gene (reference sequence). The CDR3 spans 16 residues. This CDR3 reads CSARVTLGGLSQPQHF. Written as DNA, the CDR3 is TGCAGTGCTAGAGTCACCCTGGGGGGTTTAAGTCAGCCCCAGCATTTT.

In the case of this clonotype: Its ends do not fully match the called genes, so a read error is possible. The genes are TRBV20-1 and TRBJ2-7; 7 bases align to TRBD1. Germline CDR1 and CDR2: DFQATT and SNEGSKA (reference sequence). This CDR3 region has 13 residues. The CDR3 DNA reads as TGCAGTACTAGAGAACAGGGGATCGACGAGCAGTACTTC. Protein sequence: CSTREQGIDEQYF.

The V call is TRBV5-4, the J call TRBJ1-5, with TRBD1 as a possible D gene (5 bases). V dropped 0 bases and J dropped 2 bases, with 12 bases sitting between them. The CDR3 totals 16 residues. Germline CDR1 reads SGHNT; CDR2 reads YYREEE (reference sequence). CDR3 bases: TGTGCCAGCAGCTTGGGGGGGGAATCGGGCAATCAGCCCCAGCATTTT. Protein: CASSLGGESGNQPQHF.

There are many counts of this clonotype. The rearrangement links TRBV15 to TRBJ2-3; 7 nucleotides line up with TRBD2. Trimming took 6 bases from V and 6 from J; bases not matched to a gene: 9. This CDR3 comprises 14 residues. Germline CDR1 LNHNV, CDR2 YYDKDF (reference sequence). The DNA of the CDR3 is TGTGCCACCAGGGGGGACTACTGGCAGGATACGCAGTATTTT. Its protein product is CATRGDYWQDTQYF.

Many counts were recorded for this clonotype. The V and J genes are TRBV7-9 and TRBJ2-1; D is possibly TRBD1 or TRBD2 (6 bases each). V lost 8 bases and J 7 bases, leaving 12 bases between the germline ends. CDR1 is SEHNR, CDR2 FQNEAQ, per germline (reference sequence). This CDR3 is 12 amino acids long. The CDR3 nucleotides read TGTGCCAGCGGCGAAGGGGGGAATGAGCAGTTCTTC. It translates to CASGEGGNEQFF.

This clonotype has ten or more counts. The chain combines TRBV10-3 with TRBJ1-4, with D perhaps TRBD1 (5 bases). CDR3 size: 13 residues. Trimming took 10 bases from V and 8 from J, leaving 17 bases between them. The germline V gene encodes CDR1 ENHRY and CDR2 SYGVKD. CDR3 in DNA: TGTGCCACCCGGGGGGTGGGTGCGGAAAAACTGTTTTTT. Its protein product is CATRGVGAEKLFF.

Concerning this clonotype: The conserved closing phenylalanine or tryptophan is absent in this CDR3, likely reflecting a read error. The chain uses TRBV19 and TRBJ1-5, with TRBD2 as a possible D gene (7 bases). TRBJ2-3 explains the end of the DNA better; the J call may be wrong. The CDR3 is 14 amino acids. Germline CDR1 and CDR2: LNHDA and SQIVND (reference sequence). CDR3 loop: CASAKGGGTEPQYC. The CDR3 nucleotides are TGTGCCAGTGCTAAGGGGGGGGGCACAGAGCCGCAGTATTGT.

In this sample, this clonotype turned up many times. The chain uses TRBV28 and TRBJ2-7, with 10 bases fitting TRBD2. Germline values: CDR1 MDHEN, CDR2 SYDVKM. CDR3 size: 15 residues. Losses at the gene ends were 5 bases for V and 2 bases for J; bases not matched to a gene: 6. The CDR3 sequence is CASSPRTSGTYEQYF. CDR3 sequence (DNA): TGTGCCAGCAGTCCCAGGACTAGCGGAACCTACGAGCAGTACTTC.

The chain is built from TRBV11-2 and TRBJ1-6; possible D gene TRBD1, 5 bases. Germline V gene sequence: CDR1 SGHAT, CDR2 FQNNGV. This CDR3 contains 16 residues. V lost 10 bases, J lost 10 bases, and 26 bases lay in between. CDR3 sequence (DNA): TGTGCCATCAGTGCACGGGGGGGTGGTAAAGGCTCACCCCTCCACTTT. Encoded protein: CAISARGGGKGSPLHF.

This clonotype was picked up many times. The CDR3 spells CASRPVAGNTIYF. Here the CDR3 DNA reads TGTGCCAGCAGGCCAGTGGCTGGAAACACCATATATTTT. This chain links TRBV6-5 with TRBJ1-3; D is uncertain. The CDR3 extends over 13 amino acids. Trimming pared 6 bases from V and 2 bases from J, leaving 8 bases between. Germline lookup yields CDR1 MNHEY and CDR2 SVGAGI.

In its sample, this clonotype was seen many times. The V gene is TRBV20-1, the J gene TRBJ1-2, with 8 bases lining up with TRBD1. CDR3 length: 13 residues. Germline values: CDR1 DFQATT, CDR2 SNEGSKA (reference sequence). Losses at the gene ends were 6 bases for V and 4 bases for J; bases not matched to a gene: 7. The CDR3: CSARTGTLYGYTF. The CDR3 bases are TGCAGTGCGCGGACAGGGACCCTCTATGGCTACACCTTC.

J is TRBJ2-5 and V is TRBV2, with D tentatively TRBD2 (5 bases). The germline V gene encodes CDR1 SNHLY and CDR2 FYNNEI. The V gene lost 6 bases and the J gene lost 4 bases, with 12 bases spanning the gap. The CDR3 has 13 residues. In DNA form, the CDR3 reads TGTGCCAGCAGCGTGGACTGGGGAGAGACCCAGTACTTC. This translates into CASSVDWGETQYF.